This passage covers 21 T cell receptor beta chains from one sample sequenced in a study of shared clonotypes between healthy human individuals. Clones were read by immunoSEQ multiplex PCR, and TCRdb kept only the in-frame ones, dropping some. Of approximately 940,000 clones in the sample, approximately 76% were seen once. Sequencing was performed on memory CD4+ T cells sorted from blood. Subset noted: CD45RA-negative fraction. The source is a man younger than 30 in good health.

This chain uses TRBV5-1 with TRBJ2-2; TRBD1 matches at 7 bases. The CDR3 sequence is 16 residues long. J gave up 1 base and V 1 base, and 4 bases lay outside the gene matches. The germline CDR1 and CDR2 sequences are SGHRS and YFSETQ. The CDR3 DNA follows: TGCGCCAGCAGCTTGTGGGGACAGCAGAACACCGGGGAGCTGTTTTTT. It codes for CASSLWGQQNTGELFF.

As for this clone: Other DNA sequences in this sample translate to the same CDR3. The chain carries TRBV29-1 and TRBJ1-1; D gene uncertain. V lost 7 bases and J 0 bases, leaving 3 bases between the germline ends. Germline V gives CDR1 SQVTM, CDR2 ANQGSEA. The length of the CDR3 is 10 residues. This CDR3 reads CSGLNTEAFF. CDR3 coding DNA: TGCAGCGGGCTGAACACTGAAGCTTTCTTT. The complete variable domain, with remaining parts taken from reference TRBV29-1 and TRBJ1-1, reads SAVISQKPSRDICQRGTSLTIQCQVDSQVTMMFWYRQQPGQSLTLIATANQGSEATYESGFVIDKFPISRPNLTFSTLTVSNMSPEDSSIYLCSGLNTEAFFGQGTRLTVV.

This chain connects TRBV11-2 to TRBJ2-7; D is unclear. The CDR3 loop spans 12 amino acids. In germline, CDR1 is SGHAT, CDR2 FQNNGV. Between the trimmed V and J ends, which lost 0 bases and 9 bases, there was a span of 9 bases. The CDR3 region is CASSLEYGSQYF. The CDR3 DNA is TGTGCCAGCAGCTTAGAATACGGGTCGCAGTACTTC.

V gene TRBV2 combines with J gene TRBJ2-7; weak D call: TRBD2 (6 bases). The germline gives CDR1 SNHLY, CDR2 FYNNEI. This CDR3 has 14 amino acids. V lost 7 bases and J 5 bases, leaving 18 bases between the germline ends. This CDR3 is CASKMSRGGNEQYF. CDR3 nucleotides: TGTGCCAGCAAGATGTCCCGGGGCGGGAACGAGCAGTACTTC.

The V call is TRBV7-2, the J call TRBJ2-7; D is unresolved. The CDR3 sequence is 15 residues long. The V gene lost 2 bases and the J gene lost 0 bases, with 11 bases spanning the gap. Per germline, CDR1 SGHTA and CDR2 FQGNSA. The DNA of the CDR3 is TGTGCCAGCAGCTTAATAGGCGGATACTCCTACGAGCAGTACTTC. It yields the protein CASSLIGGYSYEQYF.

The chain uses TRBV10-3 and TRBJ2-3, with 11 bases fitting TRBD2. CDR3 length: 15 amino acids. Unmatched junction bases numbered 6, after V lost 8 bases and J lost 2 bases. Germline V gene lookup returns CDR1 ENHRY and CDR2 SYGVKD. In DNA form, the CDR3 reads TGTGCCATCGGGCAGACTAGCGGGACCACAGATACGCAGTATTTT. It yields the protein CAIGQTSGTTDTQYF.

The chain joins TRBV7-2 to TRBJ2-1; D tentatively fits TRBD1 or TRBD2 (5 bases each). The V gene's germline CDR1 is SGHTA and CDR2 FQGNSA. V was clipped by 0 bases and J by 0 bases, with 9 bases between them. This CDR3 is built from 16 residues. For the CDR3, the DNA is TGTGCCAGCAGCTTAGCGGCAGGGAGCTCCTACAATGAGCAGTTCTTC. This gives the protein CASSLAAGSSYNEQFF.

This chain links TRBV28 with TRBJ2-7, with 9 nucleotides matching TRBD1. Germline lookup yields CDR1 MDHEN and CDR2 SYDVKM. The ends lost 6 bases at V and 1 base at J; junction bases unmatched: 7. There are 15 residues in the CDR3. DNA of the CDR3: TGTGCCAGCAGGAGGACAGGGGCCAAGTCCTACGAGCAGTACTTC. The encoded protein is CASRRTGAKSYEQYF.

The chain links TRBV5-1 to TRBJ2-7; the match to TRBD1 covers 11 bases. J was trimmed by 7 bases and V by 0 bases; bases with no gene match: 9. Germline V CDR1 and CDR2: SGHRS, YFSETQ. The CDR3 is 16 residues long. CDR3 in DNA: TGCGCCAGCAGCTTGGCTCGGACAGGGGGCGCGGATGAGCAGTACTTC. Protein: CASSLARTGGADEQYF. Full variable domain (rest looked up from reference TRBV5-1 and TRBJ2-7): KAGVTQTPRYLIKTRGQQVTLSCSPISGHRSVSWYQQTPGQGLQFLFEYFSETQRNKGNFPGRFSGRQFSNSRSEMNVSTLELGDSALYLCASSLARTGGADEQYFGPGTRLTVT.

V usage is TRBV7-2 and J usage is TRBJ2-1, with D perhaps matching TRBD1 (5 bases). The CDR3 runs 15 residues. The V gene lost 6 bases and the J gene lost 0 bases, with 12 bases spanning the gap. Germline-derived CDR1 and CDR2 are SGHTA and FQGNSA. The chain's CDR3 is CASSKGAVSYNEQFF. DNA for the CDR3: TGTGCCAGCAGTAAAGGGGCGGTCTCCTACAATGAGCAGTTCTTC.

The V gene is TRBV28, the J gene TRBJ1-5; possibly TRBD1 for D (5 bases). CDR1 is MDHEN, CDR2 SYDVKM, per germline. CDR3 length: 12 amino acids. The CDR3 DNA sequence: TGTGGGGTGTCGACAAGGGGTCAGCCCCAGCATTTT. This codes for CGVSTRGQPQHF. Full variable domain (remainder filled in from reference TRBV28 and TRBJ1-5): DVKVTQSSRYLVKRTGEKVFLECVQDMDHENMFWYRQDPGLGLRLIYFSYDVKMKEKGDIPEGYSVSREKKERFSLILESASTNQTSMYLCGVSTRGQPQHFGDGTRLSIL.

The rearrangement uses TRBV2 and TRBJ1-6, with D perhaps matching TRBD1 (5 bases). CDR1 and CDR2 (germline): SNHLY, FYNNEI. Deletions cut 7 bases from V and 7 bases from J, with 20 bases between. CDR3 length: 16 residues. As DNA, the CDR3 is TGTGCCAGCACCAGGGACCGAGGAATTACCAATTCACCCCTCCACTTT. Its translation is CASTRDRGITNSPLHF.

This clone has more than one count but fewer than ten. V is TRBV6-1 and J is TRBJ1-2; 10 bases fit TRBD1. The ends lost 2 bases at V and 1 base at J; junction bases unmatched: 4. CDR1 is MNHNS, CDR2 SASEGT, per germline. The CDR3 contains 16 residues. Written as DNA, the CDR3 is TGTGCCAGCAGTGAACGGGGACAGGGGCTTAACTATGGCTACACCTTC. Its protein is CASSERGQGLNYGYTF.

The CDR3 DNA reads as TGTGCCAGCAGCTTAGAGAAGGGCACTGAAGCTTTCTTT. Amino acid sequence: CASSLEKGTEAFF. The chain couples TRBV7-9 to TRBJ1-1; D remains ambiguous. Germline V gene lookup returns CDR1 SEHNR and CDR2 FQNEAQ (reference sequence). The CDR3 has 13 residues. The V gene lost 1 base and the J gene lost 4 bases, with 7 bases spanning the gap.

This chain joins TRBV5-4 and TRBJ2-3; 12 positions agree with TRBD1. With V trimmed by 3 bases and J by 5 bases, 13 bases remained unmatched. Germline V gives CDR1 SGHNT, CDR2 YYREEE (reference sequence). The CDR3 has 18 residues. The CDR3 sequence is CASSSPGQGATSGDTQYF. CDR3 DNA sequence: TGTGCCAGCAGCTCCCCGGGACAGGGGGCGACTAGCGGAGATACGCAGTATTTT.

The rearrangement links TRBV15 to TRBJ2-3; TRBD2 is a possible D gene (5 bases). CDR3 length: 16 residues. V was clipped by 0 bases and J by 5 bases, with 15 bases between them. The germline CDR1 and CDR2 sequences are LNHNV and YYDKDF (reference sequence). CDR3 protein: CATSREWGAAGDTQYF. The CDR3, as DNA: TGTGCCACCAGCAGAGAGTGGGGAGCCGCCGGAGATACGCAGTATTTT.

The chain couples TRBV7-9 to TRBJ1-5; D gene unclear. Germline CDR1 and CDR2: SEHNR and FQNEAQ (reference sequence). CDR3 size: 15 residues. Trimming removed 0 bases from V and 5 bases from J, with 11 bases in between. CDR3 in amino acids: CASSLAAGEDQPQHF. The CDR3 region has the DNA TGTGCCAGCAGCTTAGCGGCAGGTGAAGATCAGCCCCAGCATTTT.

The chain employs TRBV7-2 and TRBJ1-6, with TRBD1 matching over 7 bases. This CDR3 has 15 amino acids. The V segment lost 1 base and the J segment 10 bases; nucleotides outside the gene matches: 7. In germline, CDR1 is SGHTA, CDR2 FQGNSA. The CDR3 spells CASSLDRQGRSPLHF. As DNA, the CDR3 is TGTGCCAGCAGCTTAGATCGACAGGGCCGGTCACCCCTCCACTTT.

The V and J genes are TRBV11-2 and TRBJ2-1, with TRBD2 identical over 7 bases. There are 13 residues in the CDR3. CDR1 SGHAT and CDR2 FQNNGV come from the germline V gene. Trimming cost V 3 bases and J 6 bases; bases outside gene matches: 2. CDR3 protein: CASSFGLGNEQFF. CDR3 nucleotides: TGTGCCAGCAGCTTTGGACTAGGCAATGAGCAGTTCTTC.

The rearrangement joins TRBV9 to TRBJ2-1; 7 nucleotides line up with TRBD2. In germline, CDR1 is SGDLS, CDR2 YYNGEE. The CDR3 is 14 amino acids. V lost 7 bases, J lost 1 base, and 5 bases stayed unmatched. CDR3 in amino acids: CASQGEGSYNEQFF. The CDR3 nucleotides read TGTGCCAGCCAAGGGGAGGGATCCTACAATGAGCAGTTCTTC. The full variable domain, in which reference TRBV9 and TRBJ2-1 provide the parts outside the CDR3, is DSGVTQTPKHLITATGQRVTLRCSPRSGDLSVYWYQQSLDQGLQFLIQYYNGEERAKGNILERFSAQQFPDLHSELNLSSLELGDSALYFCASQGEGSYNEQFFGPGTRLTVL.

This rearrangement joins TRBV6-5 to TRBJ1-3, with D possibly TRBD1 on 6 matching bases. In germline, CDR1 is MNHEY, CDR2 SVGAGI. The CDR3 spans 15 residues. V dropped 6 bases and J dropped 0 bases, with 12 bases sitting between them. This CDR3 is CASRGTGSSGNTIYF. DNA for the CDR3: TGTGCCAGCAGGGGAACAGGGAGCTCTGGAAACACCATATATTTT.